This passage covers 22 T cell receptor beta chains from one sample sequenced in a study of T cell changes during pregnancy in multiple sclerosis. The table came from immunoSEQ multiplex PCR; TCRdb's copy has only in-frame clones and leaves some out. The profile shows 45,000 to 60,000 clones, approximately 91% of them singletons. This specimen was CD4+ T cells from peripheral blood mononuclear cells, taken after pregnancy. These receptors originate from a female donor in good health, enrolled as a control in a pregnancy study.

The DNA for the CDR3 is TGTGCCAGTAGTAAGGGACAGGGGGCGGATACGCAGTATTTT. Residues: CASSKGQGADTQYF. V and J are TRBV19 and TRBJ2-3, with 12 bases that match TRBD1. This CDR3 has 14 residues. The germline gives CDR1 LNHDA, CDR2 SQIVND (reference sequence). V shed 4 bases, J shed 6 bases, and the junction held 2 bases outside the gene matches.

The chain uses TRBV28 and TRBJ1-2, with a tentative D call TRBD1 (6 bases). CDR1 MDHEN and CDR2 SYDVKM come from the germline V gene. The CDR3 spans 15 residues. V lost 4 bases and J lost 2, with 14 bases in between. Written as DNA, the CDR3 is TGTGCCAGCAGTTCGTACCGCCAGGGGAACTATGGCTACACCTTC. Protein: CASSSYRQGNYGYTF.

This sequence joins TRBV6-6 and TRBJ1-5, with 7 bases identical to TRBD1. V lost 2 bases and J lost 9; bases outside the gene matches: 7. The CDR3 is 14 residues long. From germline, CDR1 is MNHNY and CDR2 SVGAGI (reference sequence). CDR3 residues: CASSYGQEDWPQHF. In DNA, the CDR3 is TGTGCCAGCAGTTACGGACAGGAGGATTGGCCCCAGCATTTT.

The chain joins TRBV2 to TRBJ2-2; D perhaps matches TRBD1 (5 bases). The CDR3 covers 14 residues. The ends were cut back, 4 bases at V and 7 bases at J, with 13 bases in the middle. CDR1 is SNHLY, CDR2 FYNNEI, per germline. The CDR3 sequence is CASSGRGRSGELFF. CDR3 bases: TGTGCCAGCAGTGGAAGGGGCCGTAGCGGGGAGCTGTTTTTT.

This rearrangement joins TRBV7-9 to TRBJ2-7, with TRBD1 as a possible D gene (6 bases). CDR3 length equals 16 residues. Germline V gives CDR1 SEHNR, CDR2 FQNEAQ (reference sequence). Trimming took 5 bases from V and 1 from J, leaving 18 bases between them. CDR3 sequence: CASSPKTGTQSYEQYF. CDR3 DNA sequence: TGTGCCAGCAGCCCTAAAACAGGGACACAATCCTACGAGCAGTACTTC. Variable domain in full (rest from reference TRBV7-9 and TRBJ2-7): DTGVSQNPRHKITKRGQNVTFRCDPISEHNRLYWYRQTLGQGPEFLTYFQNEAQLEKSRLLSDRFSAERPKGSFSTLEIQRTEQGDSAMYLCASSPKTGTQSYEQYFGPGTRLTVT.

In its sample, this clone was seen once. The genes are TRBV9 and TRBJ1-6; a weak D match, TRBD1 (5 bases). The CDR3 is 14 residues long. Germline loops: CDR1 SGDLS, CDR2 YYNGEE. The V end was cut by 0 bases, the J end by 10 bases, with 11 bases between. CDR3 region: CASSVAGGGSPLHF. DNA of the CDR3: TGTGCCAGCAGCGTAGCGGGGGGAGGATCACCCCTCCACTTT.

The CDR3 sequence is CASSRGQRQETQYF. In DNA, the CDR3 is TGTGCCAGCAGCCGAGGGCAGCGGCAAGAGACCCAGTACTTC. The rearrangement links TRBV7-2 to TRBJ2-5; D might be TRBD2 (5 bases). CDR1 is SGHTA, CDR2 FQGNSA, per germline. The CDR3 is 14 residues long. V was shortened by 5 bases and J by 2 bases, with 12 bases between the two germline ends.

The chain couples TRBV28 to TRBJ2-7; 7 positions match TRBD1. The CDR3 loop spans 14 amino acids. In germline, CDR1 is MDHEN, CDR2 SYDVKM. The junction had 8 bases not matched to a gene; V was cut back by 6 bases and J by 3 bases. The CDR3 sequence is CASSLGQSFYEQYF. CDR3 in DNA: TGTGCCAGCAGCCTGGGACAGAGCTTCTACGAGCAGTACTTC.

Points on this clone: The germline gene is not matched at one end of the junction; a read error may be the cause. The chain has TRBV7-8 and TRBJ2-2, with D possibly being TRBD2 (6 bases). The germline V gene encodes CDR1 SGHVS and CDR2 FQNEAQ. CDR3 size: 15 residues. The CDR3 bases are TGTGCCAGCAGTTTAGGCAGCGGGCGAACCGGGGAGCTGTTTTTT. This translates into CASSLGSGRTGELFF.

The J gene is TRBJ2-3, the V gene TRBV28, with TRBD2 matching 9 bases. This CDR3 has 18 amino acids. The V gene end was trimmed by 3 bases and the J gene end by 2 bases; junction bases not matched to a gene: 12. Germline CDR1 reads MDHEN; CDR2 reads SYDVKM. CDR3 sequence (DNA): TGTGCCAGCAGTTTTTGGGGCTGGCGGGAGGGAAACACAGATACGCAGTATTTT. Its translation: CASSFWGWREGNTDTQYF.

The sample holds one count of this clone. The chain employs TRBV5-1 and TRBJ2-1, with D possibly being TRBD2 (5 bases). The CDR3 consists of 14 residues. Per germline, CDR1 SGHRS and CDR2 YFSETQ. The V end was cut by 5 bases, the J end by 7 bases, with 16 bases between. The CDR3 nucleotides are TGCGCCAGCAGACGACTTCCCGGGAATAATGAGCAGTTCTTC. The encoded protein is CASRRLPGNNEQFF.

V is TRBV19 and J is TRBJ2-5, with 7 nucleotides matching TRBD2. This CDR3 is 16 amino acids long. The J segment lost 5 bases and the V segment lost 6 bases, leaving 15 bases of the junction unmatched. CDR1 and CDR2 from the germline V gene are LNHDA and SQIVND (reference sequence). The CDR3 is CASSPLDSGGMETQYF. The CDR3 region has the DNA TGTGCCAGTAGCCCCCTGGATTCGGGGGGAATGGAGACCCAGTACTTC.

The chain joins TRBV5-6 to TRBJ1-2; D is possibly TRBD1 (5 bases). Trimming stripped 6 bases from V and 8 bases from J, with 14 bases between. The CDR3 contains 12 residues. In germline, CDR1 is SGHDT, CDR2 YYEEEE. CDR3 protein: CASTWGVQGYTF. The CDR3 DNA sequence: TGTGCCAGCACTTGGGGGGTTCAAGGCTACACCTTC. Complete variable domain (other parts from reference TRBV5-6 and TRBJ1-2): DAGVTQSPTHLIKTRGQQVTLRCSPKSGHDTVSWYQQALGQGPQFIFQYYEEEERQRGNFPDRFSGHQFPNYSSELNVNALLLGDSALYLCASTWGVQGYTFGSGTRLTVV.

This rearrangement joins TRBV30 to TRBJ1-1; possible D gene TRBD1, 6 bases. Trimming shortened V by 2 bases and J by 5 bases, and 12 bases separated the two germline ends. From germline, CDR1 is GTSNPN and CDR2 SVGIG (reference sequence). The CDR3 covers 13 residues. CDR3 nucleotide sequence: TGTGCCTGGAGTTTCACAGGGAAAACTGAAGCTTTCTTT. It yields the protein CAWSFTGKTEAFF.

The chain carries TRBV6-6 and TRBJ2-4, with 8 nucleotides matching TRBD1. J was trimmed by 3 bases and V by 7 bases; bases with no gene match: 11. This CDR3 is 16 amino acids long. CDR1 is MNHNY, CDR2 SVGAGI, per germline (reference sequence). DNA of the CDR3: TGTGCCAGCACCGGACAGGGAAGTGGAGGCAAAAACATTCAGTACTTC. Protein: CASTGQGSGGKNIQYF.

The chain joins TRBV12-5 to TRBJ2-1; no firm D call. The V gene lost 6 bases and the J gene lost 4 bases, with 10 bases spanning the gap. The CDR3 totals 13 residues. Germline CDR1 and CDR2: LGHNT and FRNRAP. The CDR3 reads CASGPDKYNEQFF. CDR3 bases: TGTGCTAGTGGACCTGACAAATACAATGAGCAGTTCTTC.

This sequence joins TRBV29-1 and TRBJ2-1; 9 nucleotides line up with TRBD2. The CDR3 runs to 13 residues. Germline V gene lookup returns CDR1 SQVTM and CDR2 ANQGSEA. The junction had 10 bases not matched to a gene; V was cut back by 6 bases and J by 10 bases. The CDR3 reads CSVKGLAAGEQFF. For the CDR3, the DNA is TGCAGCGTCAAGGGACTAGCAGCGGGCGAGCAGTTCTTC.

V and J are TRBV23-1 and TRBJ1-1, with 7 bases lining up with TRBD1. TRBV23-1 is identified as an open reading frame with a role that is uncertain. Trimming at V came to 0 bases and at J to 0 bases, leaving 10 bases not matched to a gene. The CDR3 totals 18 residues. This CDR3 reads CASSQSKRDRDVNTEAFF. The CDR3 DNA is TGCGCCAGCAGTCAATCGAAGAGAGACAGGGACGTGAACACTGAAGCTTTCTTT.

V and J are TRBV28 and TRBJ1-1; TRBD1 agrees at 9 bases. The CDR3 length is 15 residues. V lost 2 bases, J lost 3 bases, and 4 bases stayed unmatched. From germline, CDR1 is MDHEN and CDR2 SYDVKM. The CDR3 reads CASSLPRTGDTEAFF. CDR3 DNA sequence: TGTGCCAGCAGTTTACCTCGGACAGGGGACACTGAAGCTTTCTTT.

The rearrangement uses TRBV18 and TRBJ2-3, with D possibly matching TRBD1 (5 bases). Between the trimmed V and J ends, which lost 4 bases and 4 bases, there was a span of 6 bases. Germline lookup yields CDR1 KGHSH and CDR2 LQKENI. This CDR3 has 12 amino acids. CDR3: CASSRGPDTQYF. CDR3 nucleotides: TGTGCCAGCTCACGGGGCCCAGATACGCAGTATTTT.

This clone came up once. This rearrangement joins TRBV30 to TRBJ2-7; TRBD2 agrees at 14 bases. Trimming removed 2 bases from V and 5 bases from J; junction bases left unmatched: 11. CDR3 size: 17 residues. The germline V gene has CDR1 GTSNPN and CDR2 SVGIG (reference sequence). CDR3 sequence (DNA): TGTGCCTGGAGTCTCCTGAGACTAGCGGGGGGGCCCGACGAGCAGTACTTC. Translated, it gives CAWSLLRLAGGPDEQYF.

This rearrangement joins TRBV25-1 to TRBJ2-1, with 7 bases that match TRBD1. Looked up from germline, CDR1 is MGHDK and CDR2 is SYGVNS. Trimming at V came to 2 bases and at J to 9 bases, leaving 10 bases not matched to a gene. This CDR3 region has 15 residues. CDR3 residues: CASSERVTGSGEQFF. In DNA form, the CDR3 reads TGTGCCAGCAGTGAAAGGGTGACAGGGTCAGGTGAGCAGTTCTTC.